This T cell receptor beta chain was recorded in a study of blood T cell repertoires in COVID-19. As for the study in general: The United States, Italy and Spain were the sources of the acute and convalescent COVID-19 samples. Nucleic acid was either cDNA or gDNA, and it came from T cells, B-cell-depleted T cells, or PBMCs.

In the authors' workflow: Amplification of reference gene primers was used by the study to estimate nucleated cell counts. Sequencing used immunoSEQ multiplex PCR; TCRdb keeps in-frame clones, though not all of them. V, J and clone size were drawn from that table, and D and trimming were deduced from the DNA. The sample lists 250,000 or so clones; about 83% were seen once. CDR1 is MNHEY, CDR2 SVGAGI, per germline. The CDR3 runs 14 residues. V gave up 6 bases and J gave up 4 bases, with 15 bases separating them. The genes are TRBV6-5 and TRBJ1-2; unclear D gene. Sequencing was carried out using peripheral blood. The sequence was obtained from a woman between 40 and 50 years old who had recovered from COVID-19. CDR3 protein: CASSRKLGSYGYTF. Written as DNA, the CDR3 is TGTGCCAGCAGCCGCAAATTGGGGAGCTATGGCTACACCTTC.